This TCR beta chain was profiled in a study of long-term antiretroviral therapy in people with HIV. Study-level results: Whereas controls had wider CDR3 length ranges, HIV repertoires had narrower ones. ART-treated samples gained diversity yet remained below transplant donor controls.

No fewer than two post-ART and no fewer than one pre-ART PBMC samples existed for each donor. A v3.0 immunoSEQ assay was performed at survey level. It was roughly 35,000-50,000 T-cell genomes per sample that sequencing targeted. The table came from immunoSEQ multiplex PCR; TCRdb's copy has only in-frame clones and leaves some out. The sample carries about 31,000 clones, 75% to 95% recorded once. With regard to this clone: The antigen is undetermined.

The germline V gene encodes CDR1 SEHNR and CDR2 FQNEAQ (reference sequence). CDR3 length equals 12 residues. Trimming at V came to 5 bases and at J to 6 bases, leaving 4 bases not matched to a gene. The genes are TRBV7-9 and TRBJ2-7; 7 bases are a match to TRBD1. The input for sequencing was unsorted PBMCs, taken more than 5 years after starting antiretroviral therapy. This TCR came from a middle-aged woman with HIV. CDR3 protein: CASSVTGSEQYF. For the CDR3, the DNA is TGTGCCAGCAGCGTGACAGGGAGCGAGCAGTACTTC.